This T cell receptor beta chain emerged from a study of T-cell reconstitution after alpha-beta-depleted transplantation in children (dated by TCRdb to about 2016). Context from the whole study: Using TCR repertoire profiling, the study followed T-cell immune reconstitution in a quantitative way in children after TCRalphabeta/CD19-depleted allogeneic hematopoietic cell transplantation.

To note about this clonotype: Its antigen remains unidentified. Base-call qualities are not available, and no considerably larger clone is one nucleotide away.

The method behind the library was PCR. Data came from an Illumina HiSeq 2500. To normalize quantification of the TCRbeta repertoire, the TCR libraries were built with molecular barcoding that relied on unique molecular identifiers. Using fastp at Q25 and MiXCR, TCRdb reprocessed the public reads and kept productive beta chains. Each record represents a unique CDR3 protein, reported with the most common genes and DNA among its rows. This sample is represented by some 450,000 distinct CDR3 sequences; around two fifths of them were singletons. The ten most abundant clones make up around 29% of the sample. General conclusions and limits of the study: Over the following months the frequencies of hyperexpanded clones went down, and after one year T-cell counts and TCRbeta diversity were mostly credited to newly produced T cells. About two months after transplant, the apparently early recovery of alphabetaT-cell counts reportedly depended on just several hundred clones that had expanded rapidly and came from non-depleted graft cells. The high TCRbeta diversity at day 60 in some patients was ascribed to recipient T cells and intrathymic progenitors that had survived conditioning.

Taken with the paper, the label for treatment or condition translates to: allogeneic hematopoietic cell transplantation with graft depleted of TCRalphabeta T cells and CD19 B cells. The children who served as transplant recipients had been given grafts of TCRalphabeta/CD19-depleted allogeneic hematopoietic cells. Taken from cysteine to phenylalanine, the CDR3 has 14 residues. The read is trimmed to its CDR3 DNA, 42 bases read in frame from base 1. After removal of 4 bases from V and 5 bases from J, the junction retains 7 bases not matched to a gene. The germline V gene (reference sequence) specifies DFQATT as CDR1 and SNEGSKA as CDR2.

The sequence was collected from a girl under 10 years old with aplastic anemia, due to receive a stem cell transplant. Sequenced here: PBMCs, sampled before TCRalphabeta/CD19-depleted stem cell transplant. The receptor chain draws on TRBV20-1 and TRBJ2-5; 10 bases in between match TRBD2. This receptor has the CDR3 CSATSGGAEETQYF. The DNA sequence is TGCAGTGCTACGAGCGGGGGGGCCGAGGAGACCCAGTACTTC.